Sequencing of this TCR beta chain was carried out in a study of blood T cell repertoires in COVID-19. Overall study context: The United States, Italy and Spain provided the acute and convalescent COVID-19 samples. From T cells, B-cell-depleted T cells, or PBMCs came the material, which was cDNA or gDNA.

TCRdb's table, derived via immunoSEQ multiplex PCR, lists solely in-frame clones and lacks some. This table has about 100,000 clones, roughly 80% appearing once. This clone was recorded a few times. Germline V lookup: CDR1 ENHRY, CDR2 SYGVKD. The length of the CDR3 is 15 residues. V was clipped by 1 base and J by 10 bases, with 14 bases between them. Source material: peripheral blood. The chain joins TRBV10-3 to TRBJ1-6, with no clear D. The receptor was derived from a man in his fifties who had recovered from COVID-19. CDR3 loop: CAISEFAAENSPLHF. CDR3 nucleotides: TGTGCCATCAGTGAGTTTGCCGCGGAAAACTCACCCCTCCACTTT.